This T cell receptor beta chain stems from a study of cytomegalovirus exposure and HLA in healthy donors. About this clone: What it binds is unknown.

The study, taken as a whole, reports: A later analysis showed HLA-associated TCR beta chains outstripping equally common others in clonal expansion.

The CDR3 totals 16 residues. Germline V gene lookup returns CDR1 GTSNPN and CDR2 SVGIG (reference sequence). Trimming cost V 3 bases and J 7 bases; bases outside gene matches: 14. The PCR was carried out with 60 Vbeta primers and 13 Jbeta primers. Sequenced by immunoSEQ multiplex PCR; TCRdb stores in-frame clones only, minus some. The sample records 150,000 or so clones, 70% to 90% being singletons. The sequence derives from a woman aged 18-29 years in good health and CMV-seronegative. The chain couples TRBV30 to TRBJ1-4, with 7 bases identical to TRBD1. The sequenced sample was PBMCs. The CDR3: CAWSPQGDPVREKLFF. The CDR3 region has the DNA TGTGCCTGGAGCCCCCAGGGGGACCCGGTTCGTGAAAAACTGTTTTTT.